This TCR beta chain was sequenced in a study of blood T cells in healthy people across ages (dated by TCRdb to about 2015). With regard to the full study: Template switching captured roughly one uniquely barcoded TCR beta cDNA molecule per two T cells in model experiments. Using deep sequencing normalized with unique cDNA molecular identifiers, the study measured how TCR beta repertoire diversity changes with age. The donors were divided into four age groups: young (average around 15 years), middle-aged (approximately 41), aged (roughly 60) and long-lived (around 80). For two donors (one aged 18 to 30 and one aged 80 or older), the study analyzed two additional independent replicas of 1 million unique cDNA reads from the same blood draw. To avoid experimental bias, donors of different ages were randomly spread across the sequencing lanes. Beyond this particular receptor, the publication reports: Bulk unsorted PBMC profiling prevented conclusive comparison of naive and antigen-experienced compartments. Compared with the aged group, more naive CD4+ T cells, fewer expanded clones and increased TCR diversity were shown by the long-lived group, suggesting age selection. A strong correlation was found between observed TCR beta diversity and the percentage of naive T cells measured by flow cytometry. Estimates of total diversity based on one million sequenced T cells were considered lower bounds and underestimates. Observed TCR beta diversity per million T cells fell roughly linearly with age, and a significant reduction was already apparent by age around 44. Donor CMV infection status was unknown, potentially confounding age-related changes in expanded clonotypes.

The donors were 40 or so Caucasian individuals from Russia, aged roughly 6 to 90 years, who were systemically healthy. Around 10 milliliters of peripheral blood were collected from each donor into EDTA-treated Vacutainer tubes. PBMCs were isolated by Ficoll-Paque density-gradient centrifugation, with at least 7 million obtained per sample. Trizol reagent was used to extract total RNA from the PBMCs, yielding at least 6 micrograms per sample. The percentages of naive CD45RAhigh/CD27high T cells were determined by flow cytometry on a PBMC aliquot from every donor. Library preparation was by 5' RACE. A second PCR of roughly 6 to 11 cycles was run with a J-beta primer mix and a sample-barcoded 5' primer. A unique molecular identifier was introduced onto each TCR beta cDNA molecule by a template-switch 5' adaptor carrying 12 random nucleotides. Each sample yielded at least 3 million CDR3-containing paired-end reads. The Mint cDNA synthesis kit, primed by a TRBC-specific oligonucleotide, was used to synthesize first-strand cDNA from all RNA. Following uracil-DNA glycosylase treatment, all cDNA underwent a first 18-cycle PCR with the universal primers M1SS and BC2_uni_R. The study's processing was this. For normalization, 1 million high-quality reads, each with a distinct molecular identifier, were randomly selected from each sample. Reads sharing molecular identifiers were discarded rather than binned into consensus sequences. MiTCR, with a Q25 quality threshold and the strictest error-elimination algorithm, was used for CDR3 identification, clonotype clustering and error correction. A nonparametric unseen species model with Euler transformation was used to estimate a lower bound on total TCR beta diversity. TCRdb trimmed public reads at Q25 via fastp, called clones via MiXCR and kept in-frame beta chains. All rows with the same CDR3 protein become a single entry with the most common DNA and genes. What appears here as the V and J calls and clone size reflects TCRdb's work, not the paper's. A total of around 1,900,000 distinct CDR3 sequences appear in this sample, about two fifths of them only once. About 21% of the sample is in the top ten clones.

The trim is 1 base for V and 9 bases for J, with a gap of 16 bases between the germline ends. The CDR3 starts with the cysteine, ends with the phenylalanine, and has 15 residues. The kept DNA is CDR3 alone, 45 bases in frame from the first base. CDR1 and CDR2 are drawn from the germline V gene: SGHTA, FQGNSA. This clonotype was detected only a few times. Its recognized antigen is unknown. No base quality values were provided; no much bigger clone lies one nucleotide off. Recombination joined TRBV7-2 with TRBJ1-5, with an unclear D gene assignment. This clonotype was sampled from a human donor in good health. The sequenced sample was blood. The bases read TGTGCCAGCAGCTTAGACCGAGCCTACGGACGGCCCCAGCATTTT. This yields the protein CASSLDRAYGRPQHF.